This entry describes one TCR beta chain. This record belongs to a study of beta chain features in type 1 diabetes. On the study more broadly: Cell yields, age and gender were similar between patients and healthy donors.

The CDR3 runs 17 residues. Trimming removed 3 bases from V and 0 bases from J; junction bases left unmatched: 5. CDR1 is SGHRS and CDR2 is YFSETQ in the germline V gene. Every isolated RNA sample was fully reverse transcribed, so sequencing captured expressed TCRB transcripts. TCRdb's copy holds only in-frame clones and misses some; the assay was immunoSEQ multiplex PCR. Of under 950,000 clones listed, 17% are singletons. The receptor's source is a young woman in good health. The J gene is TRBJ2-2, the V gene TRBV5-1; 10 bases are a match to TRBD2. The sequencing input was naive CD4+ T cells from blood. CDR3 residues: CASSSSGSSSNTGELFF. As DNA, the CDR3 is TGCGCCAGCAGCTCTAGCGGGAGCTCCTCGAACACCGGGGAGCTGTTTTTT.